The sample holds a few counts of the clone carrying this T cell receptor beta chain. The sample originates from a study of shared clonotypes between healthy human individuals. At the level of the study: Each donor had three CD4 naive, three CD4 memory, two CD8 naive and one CD8 memory plate.

Naive CD8 isolation took CD45RO-negative cells positively selected for CCR7 and excluded terminally differentiated effector memory CD45RA+ cells. The study enrolled healthy HIV-negative adults without recent acute infections or vaccinations as donors. Produced via immunoSEQ multiplex PCR; TCRdb's table is partial and in-frame only. This sample has about 2.2 million clones, with about 93% found just once. This TCR was recovered from a man between 18 and 35 years old in good health. Some clones in this sample may be carry-over from other donors' samples. The sample taken for sequencing was naive CD8+ T cells from PBMCs.

CDR3 loop: CASSPRAIPLYEQYF. The CDR3 DNA reads as TGTGCCAGCAGTCCCAGGGCCATCCCCCTCTACGAGCAGTACTTC. The J gene is TRBJ2-7, the V gene TRBV27; possibly TRBD1 for D (5 bases). V lost 5 bases, J lost 3 bases, and 17 bases lay in between. There are 15 residues in the CDR3. The V gene's germline CDR1 is MNHEY and CDR2 SMNVEV (reference sequence).